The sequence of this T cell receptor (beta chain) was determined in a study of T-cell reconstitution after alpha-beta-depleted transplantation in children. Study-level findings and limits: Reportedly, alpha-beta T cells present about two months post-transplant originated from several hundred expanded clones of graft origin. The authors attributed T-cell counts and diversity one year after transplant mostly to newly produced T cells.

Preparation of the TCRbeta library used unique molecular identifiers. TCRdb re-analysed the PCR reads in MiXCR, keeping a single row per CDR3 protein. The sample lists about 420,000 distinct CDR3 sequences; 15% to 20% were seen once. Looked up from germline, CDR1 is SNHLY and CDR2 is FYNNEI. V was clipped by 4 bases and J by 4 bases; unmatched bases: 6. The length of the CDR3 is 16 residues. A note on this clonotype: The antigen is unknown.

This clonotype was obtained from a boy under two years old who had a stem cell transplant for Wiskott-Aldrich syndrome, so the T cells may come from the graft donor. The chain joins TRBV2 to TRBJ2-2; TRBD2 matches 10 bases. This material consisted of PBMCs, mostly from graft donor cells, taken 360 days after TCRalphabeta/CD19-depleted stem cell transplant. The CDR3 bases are TGTGCCAGCAGTGGGCTAGCGGGGGCCATCACCGGGGAGCTGTTTTTT. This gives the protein CASSGLAGAITGELFF.